This TCR beta chain was obtained from a study of human T cells and chemical hapten exposure. The time point: patch test 3, about 24 weeks after DPC sensitization. The treatment was: therapeutic diphenylcyclopropenone sensitization with weekly scalp DPC. TCRdb re-called the RACE reads through MiXCR, storing one row per CDR3 protein. Among roughly 100,000 distinct CDR3 sequences listed, less than 35% were seen once. This clonotype was observed a few times. The CDR3 loop spans 11 amino acids. Germline V gene lookup returns CDR1 LNHDA and CDR2 SQIVND (reference sequence). V was pared by 5 bases and J by 4 bases, with 5 bases between.

This sequence originates from a man aged 40-50 years with alopecia areata. Some clones in this sample may be carry-over from other donors' samples. Sequenced material: whole blood, taken in connection with sensitization to the hapten diphenylcyclopropenone (DPC). The rearrangement uses TRBV19 and TRBJ2-5; D remains ambiguous. The CDR3 loop reads CASSARETQYF. Here the CDR3 DNA reads TGTGCCAGTAGTGCAAGAGAGACCCAGTACTTC.